Each of the 18 T cell receptor beta chains below was sequenced from the same sample in a study of cytomegalovirus exposure and HLA in healthy donors. The PCR made use of 60 Vbeta and 13 Jbeta primers. Clones were read by immunoSEQ multiplex PCR, and TCRdb kept only the in-frame ones, dropping some. The sample lists roughly 150,000 clones, about 74% seen once, with 3% to 3.5% in the top ten. Source material: PBMCs. The receptors here all came from a male donor in good health and CMV-seronegative.

In its sample, this clone was seen a few times. The chain is built from TRBV28 and TRBJ2-1; TRBD1 agrees at 7 bases. CDR1 and CDR2 (germline): MDHEN, SYDVKM. CDR3 size: 15 residues. Trimming cost V 4 bases and J 4 bases; bases outside gene matches: 7. The CDR3 spells CASSSTGTVYNEQFF. The CDR3 nucleotides are TGTGCCAGCAGTTCAACCGGGACAGTATACAATGAGCAGTTCTTC.

This chain links TRBV5-8 with TRBJ2-1; perhaps TRBD1 as D (5 bases). The CDR3 covers 17 residues. V was trimmed by 1 base and J by 0 bases, leaving 14 bases between them. Germline CDR1 and CDR2: SGHTS and YDEGEE. Written as DNA, the CDR3 is TGTGCCAGCAGCTTGCTCACAGGAACAAGCTCCTACAATGAGCAGTTCTTC. This encodes CASSLLTGTSSYNEQFF.

The gene calls are TRBV10-1 and TRBJ2-2, with D perhaps TRBD1 (6 bases). This CDR3 is 16 amino acids long. V lost 5 bases and J 6 bases, leaving 19 bases between the germline ends. Germline V gene sequence: CDR1 WNHNN, CDR2 SYGVQD (reference sequence). For the CDR3, the DNA is TGCGCCAGCAGTAAAAACAGGGTATCGACGGCCGGGGAGCTGTTTTTT. Its protein is CASSKNRVSTAGELFF.

The rearrangement joins TRBV9 to TRBJ2-6; 7 bases align to TRBD1. From germline, CDR1 is SGDLS and CDR2 YYNGEE. The length of the CDR3 is 20 residues. V gave up 2 bases and J gave up 1 base; unmatched junction bases: 15. CDR3 in DNA: TGTGCCAGCAGCGTTTATCGGGACAGTTCTTTCTTTTCTGGGGCCAACGTCCTGACTTTC. Translating gives CASSVYRDSSFFSGANVLTF.

The V gene is TRBV30, the J gene TRBJ2-2; D possibly corresponds to TRBD2 (5 bases). Trimming took off 3 bases at V and 1 base at J, with 12 bases between the two ends. CDR1 is GTSNPN, CDR2 SVGIG, per germline (reference sequence). The CDR3 is 15 residues long. This CDR3 is CAWSGFRGNTGELFF. Here the CDR3 DNA reads TGTGCCTGGAGCGGATTTCGGGGGAACACCGGGGAGCTGTTTTTT.

This clone was detected only once. The chain joins TRBV9 to TRBJ2-3, with D uncertain. The V and J ends lost 1 base and 6 bases respectively, with 6 bases between them. The CDR3 has 12 residues. Germline CDR1 and CDR2: SGDLS and YYNGEE. The CDR3 bases are TGTGCCAGCAGCGTACTCGGGGATACGCAGTATTTT. The encoded protein is CASSVLGDTQYF. The entire variable domain, with the rest obtained from reference TRBV9 and TRBJ2-3, is as follows: DSGVTQTPKHLITATGQRVTLRCSPRSGDLSVYWYQQSLDQGLQFLIQYYNGEERAKGNILERFSAQQFPDLHSELNLSSLELGDSALYFCASSVLGDTQYFGPGTRLTVL.

As DNA, the CDR3 is TGTGCCAGCAGTCGACAGGGGCGAGAGCAGTTCTTC. This translates into CASSRQGREQFF. The chain uses TRBV6-6 and TRBJ2-1; 8 positions match TRBD1. Germline CDR1 is MNHNY and CDR2 is SVGAGI (reference sequence). The CDR3 is 12 amino acids. With V trimmed by 5 bases and J by 10 bases, 4 bases remained unmatched.

The chain carries TRBV28 and TRBJ2-2, with a weak D call TRBD1 (5 bases). There are 14 residues in the CDR3. V was clipped by 2 bases and J by 5 bases, with 9 bases between them. Germline CDR1 reads MDHEN; CDR2 reads SYDVKM. The CDR3 region has the DNA TGTGCCAGCAGTTTAGCAAGGGGAACCGGGGAGCTGTTTTTT. Translated: CASSLARGTGELFF.

This chain uses TRBV19 with TRBJ1-5; TRBD1 aligns across 7 bases. Germline CDR1 is LNHDA and CDR2 is SQIVND (reference sequence). Losses at the gene ends were 1 base for V and 6 bases for J; bases not matched to a gene: 6. The CDR3 runs 15 residues. CDR3 residues: CASSIGDRAGQPQHF. The DNA of the CDR3 is TGTGCCAGTAGTATAGGAGACAGGGCCGGTCAGCCCCAGCATTTT.

CDR3 protein: CASSVAGANTGELFF. The CDR3 coding sequence is TGTGCCAGCAGCGTAGCCGGGGCGAACACCGGGGAGCTGTTTTTT. The gene calls are TRBV9 and TRBJ2-2; D possibly corresponds to TRBD2 (5 bases). V was pared by 0 bases and J by 0 bases, with 6 bases between. Germline CDR1 reads SGDLS; CDR2 reads YYNGEE. The CDR3 extends over 15 amino acids.

The chain recombines TRBV9 with TRBJ1-1; D not certain. The germline V and J ends were trimmed by 7 bases and 1 base, with 11 bases remaining between them. The germline V gene has CDR1 SGDLS and CDR2 YYNGEE. The CDR3 length is 13 residues. The CDR3: CASSAFGNTEAFF. As DNA, the CDR3 is TGTGCCAGCTCCGCCTTCGGGAACACTGAAGCTTTCTTT.

V is TRBV5-6 and J is TRBJ2-1; D is perhaps TRBD2 (6 bases). This CDR3 spans 13 amino acids. Trimming cost V 0 bases and J 8 bases, with 9 bases left between them. CDR1 is SGHDT and CDR2 is YYEEEE in the germline V gene. The CDR3 protein is CASSLDREDEQFF. In nucleotides, the CDR3 is TGTGCCAGCAGCTTGGATAGGGAGGATGAGCAGTTCTTC.

The chain is built from TRBV19 and TRBJ1-4; 10 bases fit TRBD1. The CDR3 runs to 16 residues. The germline V gene encodes CDR1 LNHDA and CDR2 SQIVND (reference sequence). The junction had 11 bases not matched to a gene; V was cut back by 5 bases and J by 8 bases. The CDR3 coding sequence is TGTGCCAGTAGTGTGGAGACCGGGACAGGGGCCGAAAAACTGTTTTTT. Its translation: CASSVETGTGAEKLFF.

V gene TRBV15 combines with J gene TRBJ1-6; no clear D gene. The CDR3 has 15 residues. The V gene lost 1 base and the J gene lost 9 bases, with 13 bases spanning the gap. The germline gives CDR1 LNHNV, CDR2 YYDKDF (reference sequence). CDR3 loop: CATSRAGGSGSPLHF. CDR3 DNA sequence: TGTGCCACCAGCAGAGCCGGAGGGTCTGGTTCACCCCTCCACTTT. The variable domain in full, with the rest retrieved from reference TRBV15 and TRBJ1-6, is DAMVIQNPRYQVTQFGKPVTLSCSQTLNHNVMYWYQQKSSQAPKLLFHYYDKDFNNEADTPDNFQSRRPNTSFCFLDIRSPGLGDTAMYLCATSRAGGSGSPLHFGNGTRLTVT.

CDR3 bases: TGTGCCAGCAGCTTGATCGGGACAGAGTTCCAAGAGACCCAGTACTTC. It codes for CASSLIGTEFQETQYF. The chain employs TRBV5-8 and TRBJ2-5, with 7 nucleotides matching TRBD1. CDR3 length equals 16 residues. The V gene's germline CDR1 is SGHTS and CDR2 YDEGEE. The trim removed 1 base at V and 1 base at J, leaving 7 bases unmatched.

The chain uses TRBV29-1 and TRBJ1-2; no firm D call. The CDR3 runs 12 residues. Germline CDR1 SQVTM, CDR2 ANQGSEA. Trimming removed 6 bases at V and 8 bases at J, with 16 bases between. In DNA, the CDR3 is TGCAGCGTCCCGGCAGCCGGGTCGGGCTACACCTTC. It translates to CSVPAAGSGYTF.

Only one count was recorded for this clone. J is TRBJ2-7 and V is TRBV19; D remains ambiguous. CDR1 is LNHDA, CDR2 SQIVND, per germline (reference sequence). Trimming took off 3 bases at V and 2 bases at J, with 8 bases between the two ends. The CDR3 is made up of 13 amino acids. Here the CDR3 reads CASSIGPTYEQYF. DNA of the CDR3: TGTGCCAGTAGTATCGGTCCCACCTACGAGCAGTACTTC.

The chain employs TRBV13 and TRBJ2-7, with D unclear. Germline V CDR1 and CDR2: PRHDT, FYEKMQ (reference sequence). The CDR3 loop spans 14 amino acids. Trimming removed 3 bases from V and 0 bases from J, with 9 bases in between. CDR3 sequence reads: CASSLQAVSYEQYF. In DNA, the CDR3 is TGTGCCAGCAGCTTGCAGGCCGTCTCCTACGAGCAGTACTTC.